Each of the 6 T cell receptor beta chains below was sequenced from the same sample in a study of shared clonotypes between healthy human individuals. Libraries were prepared by immunoSEQ multiplex PCR; TCRdb keeps only in-frame clonotypes and omits some of them. The table has 780,000 or so clones, around 70% seen once. Sequenced material: memory CD4+ T cells sorted from blood. Sample subset: CD45RA-negative fraction. The receptors were sampled from a woman in her 30s in good health.

The CDR3 here is CASSLVSSQETQYF. The CDR3 DNA reads TGCGCCAGCAGCTTGGTCTCTAGCCAAGAGACCCAGTACTTC. V and J are TRBV5-1 and TRBJ2-5; D ambiguous. The germline CDR1 and CDR2 sequences are SGHRS and YFSETQ. This CDR3 region has 14 residues. Trimming stripped 0 bases from V and 1 base from J, with 7 bases between. The whole variable domain, filled in from reference TRBV5-1 and TRBJ2-5, reads KAGVTQTPRYLIKTRGQQVTLSCSPISGHRSVSWYQQTPGQGLQFLFEYFSETQRNKGNFPGRFSGRQFSNSRSEMNVSTLELGDSALYLCASSLVSSQETQYFGPGTRLLVL.

As concerns this clone: A much bigger clone sits one base away, suggesting this may be a read error. The CDR3, as DNA: TGTGCCAGCAGCAACCAAGAGACCCAGTACTTC. Encoded protein: CASSNQETQYF. The rearrangement uses TRBV25-1 and TRBJ2-5, with D unresolved. This CDR3 comprises 11 residues. Trimming left V 6 bases short and J 0 bases short, with 2 bases between. Germline CDR1 MGHDK, CDR2 SYGVNS.

The V gene is TRBV2, the J gene TRBJ2-1; 10 bases map to TRBD2. This CDR3 has 16 residues. Trimming removed 6 bases from V and 2 bases from J; junction bases left unmatched: 7. Germline CDR1 and CDR2: SNHLY and FYNNEI. CDR3 protein: CASSRTSGNTYNEQFF. In nucleotides, the CDR3 is TGTGCCAGCAGCCGGACTAGCGGAAATACCTACAATGAGCAGTTCTTC.

This clone has only a few counts. This chain uses TRBV7-2 with TRBJ1-2; D not resolved. Germline CDR1 reads SGHTA; CDR2 reads FQGNSA. The CDR3 is made up of 15 amino acids. V was trimmed by 5 bases and J by 0 bases, leaving 13 bases between them. In DNA form, the CDR3 reads TGTGCCAGCAGCGTTGGACGGAGTCCTAACTATGGCTACACCTTC. It codes for CASSVGRSPNYGYTF.

V gene TRBV5-1 combines with J gene TRBJ1-2, with D perhaps matching TRBD1 (5 bases). The CDR3 is made up of 14 amino acids. The V end lost 4 bases, the J end lost 0 bases, and 10 bases lay between the germline ends. Germline assignment: CDR1 SGHRS and CDR2 YFSETQ. CDR3 loop: CASSRDRPNYGYTF. The CDR3 DNA is TGCGCCAGCAGCCGAGACAGACCTAACTATGGCTACACCTTC. Full variable domain (remainder filled in from reference TRBV5-1 and TRBJ1-2): KAGVTQTPRYLIKTRGQQVTLSCSPISGHRSVSWYQQTPGQGLQFLFEYFSETQRNKGNFPGRFSGRQFSNSRSEMNVSTLELGDSALYLCASSRDRPNYGYTFGSGTRLTVV.

The gene calls are TRBV19 and TRBJ2-5; TRBD1 matches 10 bases. This CDR3 comprises 14 residues. Per germline, CDR1 LNHDA and CDR2 SQIVND (reference sequence). With V trimmed by 4 bases and J by 9 bases, 8 bases remained unmatched. The CDR3 DNA reads TGTGCCAGTAGTACATCGGGACAGGGGATGTCCCAGTACTTC. Its translation: CASSTSGQGMSQYF.